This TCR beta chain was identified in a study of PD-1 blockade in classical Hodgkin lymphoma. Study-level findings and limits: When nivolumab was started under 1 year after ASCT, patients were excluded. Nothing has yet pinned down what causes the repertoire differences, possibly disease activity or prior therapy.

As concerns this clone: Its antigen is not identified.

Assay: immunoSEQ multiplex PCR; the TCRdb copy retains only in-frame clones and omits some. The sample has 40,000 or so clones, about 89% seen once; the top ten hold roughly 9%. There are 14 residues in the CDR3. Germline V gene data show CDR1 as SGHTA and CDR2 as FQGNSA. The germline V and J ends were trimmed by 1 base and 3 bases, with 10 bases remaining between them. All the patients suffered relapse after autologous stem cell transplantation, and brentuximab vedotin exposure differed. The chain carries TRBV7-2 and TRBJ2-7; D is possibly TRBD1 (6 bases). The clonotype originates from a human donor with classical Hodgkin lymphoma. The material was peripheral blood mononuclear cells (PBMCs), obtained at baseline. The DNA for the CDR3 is TGTGCCAGCAGCTTAGTAGGACAGAGCTACGAGCAGTACTTC. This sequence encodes CASSLVGQSYEQYF. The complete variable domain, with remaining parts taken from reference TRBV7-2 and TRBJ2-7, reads GAGVSQSPSNKVTEKGKDVELRCDPISGHTALYWYRQSLGQGLEFLIYFQGNSAPDKSGLPSDRFSAERTGGSVSTLTIQRTQQEDSAVYLCASSLVGQSYEQYFGPGTRLTVT.